This record concerns one TCR beta chain sequence. No antigen is known for it. PCR employed 60 Vbeta and 13 Jbeta primers. Libraries were prepared by immunoSEQ multiplex PCR; TCRdb keeps only in-frame clonotypes and omits some of them. This sample's table has about 140,000 clones. The sample originates from a study of cytomegalovirus exposure and HLA in healthy donors. General study points: V- and J-gene trimming of TCR beta was linked (in a later analysis) to a missense DCLRE1C variant. Researchers reported in a later analysis that common viral pathogens appeared linked to several top clusters.

This CDR3 has 16 amino acids. Germline values: CDR1 SGHVS, CDR2 FNYEAQ. Trimming cost V 4 bases and J 3 bases, with 15 bases left between them. The V call is TRBV7-6, the J call TRBJ1-4; possible D gene TRBD1, 6 bases. The source is a man aged 35 to 55 in good health and CMV-seronegative. The sequenced sample was PBMCs. CDR3 amino acids: CASSSLVRGANEKLFF. CDR3 nucleotide sequence: TGTGCCAGCAGCTCCTTGGTCAGGGGTGCTAATGAAAAACTGTTTTTT.